This T cell receptor beta chain was found in a study of shared clonotypes between healthy human individuals. Study findings and constraints: How much donors shared clonotypes was expected to be affected by sequencing depth. Investigators collected only blood, and repertoires in tissues likely differ.

Germline V gene data show CDR1 as SGHVS and CDR2 as FQNEAQ. The V and J ends lost 1 base and 4 bases respectively, with 10 bases between them. This CDR3 contains 14 residues. Genomic DNA came from 85 million to 95 million PBMCs in unsorted samples. Ten immunoSEQ deep assay plates held the unsorted PBMC DNA. The repertoire was sequenced with immunoSEQ multiplex PCR; TCRdb's copy has only in-frame clones and lacks some. Of fewer than 500,000 clones listed, approximately 79% were seen once; the top ten hold around 12%. Comment on this clone: Its antigen is not known.

The chain links TRBV7-8 to TRBJ1-2; no clear D. This receptor was taken from a woman in her 40s in good health. Some clones in this sample may be carry-over from other donors' samples. Sequencing used PBMCs. The CDR3 reads CASSLGASFYGYTF. DNA of the CDR3: TGTGCCAGCAGCTTAGGGGCAAGCTTCTATGGCTACACCTTC. Full variable domain (remainder filled in from reference TRBV7-8 and TRBJ1-2): GAGVSQSPRYKVAKRGQDVALRCDPISGHVSLFWYQQALGQGPEFLTYFQNEAQLDKSGLPSDRFFAERPEGSVSTLKIQRTQQEDSAVYLCASSLGASFYGYTFGSGTRLTVV.